This TCR beta chain was sequenced for a study of blood T cell repertoires in COVID-19. Whole-study context: Sample material is recorded as cDNA or gDNA derived from T cells, B-cell-depleted T cells, or PBMCs.

Original analysis: Reference gene primers were amplified, and this amplification served to estimate nucleated cell counts. The table came from immunoSEQ multiplex PCR; TCRdb's copy has only in-frame clones and leaves some out. The V and J calls and clone size are taken from that table; D and trimming were inferred from the DNA. The sample carries approximately 240,000 clones, about nine tenths recorded once. Source material: peripheral blood. The sequence was obtained from a man aged 30 to 39 with COVID-19, enrolled during active disease.

The CDR3 spells CASRKWEANGNTIYF. The CDR3 DNA reads as TGTGCCAGTAGGAAATGGGAGGCAAATGGAAACACCATATATTTT. The rearrangement uses TRBV19 and TRBJ1-3; unclear D gene. CDR1 and CDR2 (germline): LNHDA, SQIVND (reference sequence). This CDR3 contains 15 residues. V lost 6 bases and J 3 bases, leaving 15 bases between the germline ends.